Listed below are T cell receptor beta chains from one sample, sequenced in a study of Tregs in tolerant kidney transplant recipients. TCRdb keeps only in-frame clones here, not all; method: immunoSEQ multiplex PCR. The sample lists 75,000 to 85,000 clones; approximately 89% were seen once. The sequences come from Tregs from blood, collected before the transplant. These receptors came from a human donor who received a combined kidney and bone marrow transplant. Both conserved end residues are part of each CDR3. A D gene is named only where the DNA matches it firmly. Size tells how often a clone was seen (once, few, many) or the class of an expanded clone, and some rows leave it out.

D: NA
size: NA
V: TRBV27
J: TRBJ2-1
CDR3: CASSRRDKYNEQFF
DNA: TGTGCCAGCAGTCGCCGGGACAAATACAATGAGCAGTTCTTC

D: TRBD1
size: NA
V: TRBV9
J: TRBJ2-5
CDR3: CASSVEAGGSGETQYF
DNA: TGTGCCAGCAGCGTAGAGGCAGGGGGCTCAGGGGAGACCCAGTACTTC

D: NA
size: NA
V: TRBV28
J: TRBJ1-4
CDR3: CASSGRVEKLFF
DNA: TGTGCCAGCAGCGGCAGGGTTGAAAAACTGTTTTTT

D: TRBD2
size: NA
V: TRBV2
J: TRBJ2-1
CDR3: CASSELAGGYNEQFF
DNA: TGTGCCAGCAGTGAACTAGCGGGAGGGTACAATGAGCAGTTCTTC

D: NA
size: NA
V: TRBV5-1
J: TRBJ1-1
CDR3: CASSLSTGTNTEAFF
DNA: TGCGCCAGCAGCTTGTCCACGGGGACTAACACTGAAGCTTTCTTT

D: TRBD1
size: NA
V: TRBV6-5
J: TRBJ2-7
CDR3: CASSNRAGGSYEQYF
DNA: TGTGCCAGCAGTAACCGTGCAGGGGGATCCTACGAGCAGTACTTC

D: NA
size: NA
V: TRBV6-6
J: TRBJ1-3
CDR3: CASSSARTGNTIYF
DNA: TGTGCCAGCAGTTCGGCCCGTACTGGAAACACCATATATTTT

D: NA
size: NA
V: TRBV7-8
J: TRBJ2-6
CDR3: CASSLSGPGANVLTF
DNA: TGTGCCAGCAGCCTAAGCGGGCCTGGGGCCAACGTCCTGACTTTC

D: TRBD2
size: NA
V: TRBV19
J: TRBJ2-1
CDR3: CASSSLAGVSNEQFF
DNA: TGTGCCAGTAGCTCACTAGCGGGAGTTTCCAATGAGCAGTTCTTC

D: TRBD1
size: NA
V: TRBV18
J: TRBJ2-1
CDR3: CASSPSGQGSNEQFF
DNA: TGTGCCAGCTCACCCTCGGGACAGGGTTCTAATGAGCAGTTCTTC

D: NA
size: NA
V: TRBV6-5
J: TRBJ1-2
CDR3: CASSRDNYGYTF
DNA: TGTGCCAGCAGTCGGGATAACTATGGCTACACCTTC

D: NA
size: NA
V: TRBV7-2
J: TRBJ2-7
CDR3: CASSPQGLSYEQYF
DNA: TGTGCCAGCAGCCCGCAGGGTTTGAGCTACGAGCAGTACTTC

D: NA
size: NA
V: TRBV28
J: TRBJ2-7
CDR3: CASGTNHYEQYF
DNA: TGTGCCAGTGGGACAAACCACTACGAGCAGTACTTC

D: TRBD2
size: once
V: TRBV28
J: TRBJ2-7
CDR3: CASCRDYHYEQYF
DNA: TGTGCCAGCTGCCGGGACTACCACTACGAGCAGTACTTC

D: TRBD2
size: NA
V: TRBV4-3
J: TRBJ2-3
CDR3: CASSQDWWTSGRGDTQYF
DNA: TGCGCCAGCAGCCAAGATTGGTGGACTAGCGGGAGGGGAGATACGCAGTATTTT

D: NA
size: NA
V: TRBV15
J: TRBJ1-1
CDR3: CATSIISVNTEAFF
DNA: TGTGCCACCAGCATTATTTCGGTGAACACTGAAGCTTTCTTT

D: NA
size: NA
V: TRBV30
J: TRBJ1-2
CDR3: CAWDRRLGGYTF
DNA: TGTGCCTGGGACAGGAGGCTGGGGGGCTACACCTTC

D: TRBD1
size: NA
V: TRBV7-9
J: TRBJ1-1
CDR3: CASSLDRDTEAFF
DNA: TGTGCCAGCAGCCTTGACAGGGACACTGAAGCTTTCTTT

D: NA
size: NA
V: TRBV11-2
J: TRBJ2-5
CDR3: CASSFYGPRIEQYF
DNA: TGTGCCAGCAGCTTCTATGGACCTAGAATTGAGCAGTACTTC

D: NA
size: NA
V: TRBV7-2
J: TRBJ2-7
CDR3: CASSLDIMREQYF
DNA: TGTGCCAGCAGCTTAGATATAATGCGGGAGCAGTACTTC

D: NA
size: NA
V: TRBV19
J: TRBJ1-5
CDR3: CASSIAGTYQPQHF
DNA: TGTGCCAGTAGTATAGCCGGGACCTATCAGCCCCAGCATTTT

D: TRBD2
size: NA
V: TRBV6-1
J: TRBJ2-1
CDR3: CASRPRTSGYNEQFF
DNA: TGTGCCAGCAGACCAAGGACTAGCGGATACAATGAGCAGTTCTTC

D: TRBD2
size: NA
V: TRBV7-2
J: TRBJ2-7
CDR3: CASSLGLAAYEQYF
DNA: TGTGCCAGCAGCTTGGGACTAGCGGCCTACGAGCAGTACTTC

D: TRBD2
size: once
V: TRBV11-3
J: TRBJ2-5
CDR3: CASSLGTGRARETQYF
DNA: TGTGCCAGCAGCTTAGGGACCGGGAGGGCCCGCGAGACCCAGTACTTC

D: NA
size: NA
V: TRBV19
J: TRBJ2-5
CDR3: CASKAVIGETQYF
DNA: TGTGCCAGTAAGGCAGTTATAGGGGAGACCCAGTACTTC

D: NA
size: NA
V: TRBV10-3
J: TRBJ2-1
CDR3: CAISESEAGQPKRGSYNEQFF
DNA: TGTGCCATCAGTGAGTCCGAGGCGGGACAACCCAAGAGAGGATCCTACAATGAGCAGTTCTTC

D: TRBD2
size: NA
V: TRBV10-3
J: TRBJ2-1
CDR3: CAISQTSGFYNEQFF
DNA: TGTGCCATCAGCCAAACTAGCGGCTTCTACAATGAGCAGTTCTTC

D: NA
size: NA
V: TRBV18
J: TRBJ2-7
CDR3: CASSPQVTYEQYF
DNA: TGTGCCAGCTCACCTCAGGTTACCTACGAGCAGTACTTC

D: NA
size: NA
V: TRBV6-5
J: TRBJ2-7
CDR3: CASSNVYEQYF
DNA: TGTGCCAGCAGCAACGTCTACGAGCAGTACTTC